A single sample is the source of the 24 T cell receptor beta chains below, sequenced in a study of blood T cell repertoires in COVID-19. Clones were read by immunoSEQ multiplex PCR, and TCRdb kept only the in-frame ones, dropping some. The sample holds over 70,000 clones, about four fifths seen once. Sequencing was done on a sample of peripheral blood. These receptors were collected from a woman in her sixties with acute or convalescent COVID-19.

The chain recombines TRBV10-2 with TRBJ2-5; TRBD2 agrees at 10 bases. There are 16 residues in the CDR3. Germline V CDR1 and CDR2: WSHSY, SAAADI. V lost 0 bases to trimming and J lost 3 bases; unmatched junction nucleotides: 4. CDR3 residues: CASSESTSGREETQYF. The CDR3 bases are TGCGCCAGCAGTGAGTCGACTAGCGGGCGGGAAGAGACCCAGTACTTC.

The CDR3 spells CASSLGIQGPYGYTF. DNA of the CDR3: TGTGCCAGCAGCTTAGGGATACAGGGGCCCTATGGCTACACCTTC. The chain links TRBV7-8 to TRBJ1-2; 7 bases map to TRBD1. The V segment lost 1 base and the J segment 4 bases; nucleotides outside the gene matches: 6. There are 15 residues in the CDR3. CDR1 SGHVS and CDR2 FQNEAQ come from the germline V gene.

The chain has TRBV12-3 or TRBV12-4 and TRBJ1-1; D ambiguous. This CDR3 comprises 12 residues. The ends were cut back, 0 bases at V and 4 bases at J, with 3 bases in the middle. For the CDR3, the DNA is TGTGCCAGCAGTTTAGCCGTCACTGAAGCTTTCTTT. Translating gives CASSLAVTEAFF.

The J gene is TRBJ1-3, the V gene TRBV3-1 (or the pseudogene TRBV3-2); a weak D match, TRBD1 (6 bases). The CDR3 consists of 16 residues. V gave up 5 bases and J gave up 0 bases, with 14 bases separating them. From germline, CDR1 is LGHDT and CDR2 YNNKEL (reference sequence). Written as DNA, the CDR3 is TGTGCCAGCAGCTCAGGACAGTTCTACTCTGGAAACACCATATATTTT. It codes for CASSSGQFYSGNTIYF.

V usage is TRBV23-1 and J usage is TRBJ1-2; D is uncertain. TRBV23-1 is classed as an ORF, of uncertain function. V shed 4 bases and J shed 1 base, with 7 bases lying between them. CDR3 length: 13 residues. The CDR3 here is CASSRVFNYGYTF. In DNA, the CDR3 is TGCGCCAGCAGTCGCGTCTTTAACTATGGCTACACCTTC.

The chain recombines TRBV6-1 with TRBJ1-3; D is possibly TRBD1 (5 bases). Trimming left V 1 base short and J 2 bases short, with 6 bases between. CDR3 length equals 14 residues. The V gene's germline CDR1 is MNHNS and CDR2 SASEGT. The CDR3 is CASSEEGAGNTIYF. The CDR3 bases are TGTGCCAGCAGTGAAGAAGGGGCTGGAAACACCATATATTTT.

The chain combines TRBV4-1 with TRBJ2-1; 14 bases are shared with TRBD2. The CDR3 length is 19 residues. The V gene's germline CDR1 is MGHRA and CDR2 YSYEKL. The ends lost 0 bases at V and 6 bases at J; junction bases unmatched: 10. The CDR3 nucleotides read TGCGCCAGCAGCCAAGATCCCCGGACTAGCGGGAGGAAGACCAATGAGCAGTTCTTC. Translated, it gives CASSQDPRTSGRKTNEQFF.

This chain joins TRBV5-1 and TRBJ1-2, with 11 bases lining up with TRBD1. J was trimmed by 4 bases and V by 3 bases; bases with no gene match: 2. CDR1 and CDR2 (germline): SGHRS, YFSETQ. The CDR3 runs 14 residues. This chain's CDR3 is CASSSGQGGYGYTF. The CDR3 DNA reads TGCGCCAGCAGCTCGGGACAGGGGGGCTATGGCTACACCTTC.

CDR3 nucleotides: TGTGCCTGGAGTGTAGCGAACACCATATATTTT. Translation: CAWSVANTIYF. The chain links TRBV30 to TRBJ1-3, with no clear D. The CDR3 contains 11 residues. CDR1 GTSNPN and CDR2 SVGIG come from the germline V gene (reference sequence). The V and J ends lost 0 bases and 7 bases respectively, with 4 bases between them.

The chain has TRBV7-9 and TRBJ1-1; no definite D call. V was clipped by 5 bases and J by 10 bases, with 11 bases between them. The CDR3 totals 11 residues. CDR1 is SEHNR, CDR2 FQNEAQ, per germline (reference sequence). The DNA for the CDR3 is TGTGCCAGCAGCCGGGATATCGGAGCTTTCTTT. Its translation is CASSRDIGAFF.

The chain uses TRBV19 and TRBJ1-4; 9 bases are shared with TRBD1. Germline values: CDR1 LNHDA, CDR2 SQIVND (reference sequence). The CDR3 runs to 13 residues. V trimming: 6 bases; J trimming: 8 bases; junction bases outside the gene matches: 4. The CDR3, as DNA: TGTGCCAGTAGGAGAGGACAGGGGGAAAAACTGTTTTTT. As protein: CASRRGQGEKLFF.

The V gene is TRBV28, the J gene TRBJ1-1; 8 bases are shared with TRBD1. After removal of 5 bases from V and 8 bases from J, the junction contained 4 bases not matched to a gene. The CDR3 totals 12 residues. Germline V gives CDR1 MDHEN, CDR2 SYDVKM. The CDR3 region has the DNA TGTGCCAGCAGTAAGGACAGGGTCGAAGCTTTCTTT. It yields the protein CASSKDRVEAFF.

This clone was seen at least ten times. The rearrangement uses TRBV7-8 and TRBJ2-2; D is unresolved. The germline V gene has CDR1 SGHVS and CDR2 FQNEAQ. Trimming pared 4 bases from V and 2 bases from J, leaving 11 bases between. The CDR3 totals 15 residues. Written as DNA, the CDR3 is TGTGCCAGCAGCTCGCGAAGACTTAACACCGGGGAGCTGTTTTTT. Its translation: CASSSRRLNTGELFF.

This clone has only a few counts. This chain connects TRBV19 to TRBJ1-5, with a weak D call TRBD1 (5 bases). This CDR3 is built from 17 residues. Trimming left V 1 base short and J 7 bases short, with 20 bases between. Germline V CDR1 and CDR2: LNHDA, SQIVND (reference sequence). The CDR3 DNA is TGTGCCAGTAGTATAGTGGAGGGACGCGTCGTAGGGCAGCCCCAGCATTTT. Its translation is CASSIVEGRVVGQPQHF.

The chain couples TRBV6-1 to TRBJ1-2; 8 bases line up with TRBD1. The ends lost 2 bases at V and 4 bases at J; junction bases unmatched: 15. The germline V gene has CDR1 MNHNS and CDR2 SASEGT. This CDR3 comprises 18 residues. In DNA, the CDR3 is TGTGCCAGCAGTGAACGTAGAGGCAGGGGGCCCTCTGGCTATGGCTACACCTTC. Protein: CASSERRGRGPSGYGYTF.

The chain joins TRBV7-9 to TRBJ1-1; no clear D. Trimming left V 4 bases short and J 1 base short, with 7 bases between. Germline assignment: CDR1 SEHNR and CDR2 FQNEAQ (reference sequence). This CDR3 contains 13 residues. CDR3 sequence reads: CASSSIQNTEAFF. The CDR3 DNA is TGTGCCAGCAGCTCAATACAGAACACTGAAGCTTTCTTT.

This clone has just one count. The chain links TRBV11-2 to TRBJ2-7, with 11 bases that match TRBD2. CDR1 and CDR2 (germline): SGHAT, FQNNGV. J gave up 4 bases and V 1 base, and 9 bases lay outside the gene matches. The CDR3 length is 17 residues. DNA for the CDR3: TGTGCCAGCAGCTTAGCGCCCCAACTAGCGGGAGTTTACGAGCAGTACTTC. Protein product: CASSLAPQLAGVYEQYF.

This chain links TRBV5-5 with TRBJ1-4; TRBD1 agrees at 10 bases. The V and J ends lost 4 bases and 6 bases, in that order; junction bases with no gene match: 6. The CDR3 covers 15 residues. Per the germline V gene, CDR1 is SGHKS and CDR2 is YYEKEE (reference sequence). In DNA, the CDR3 is TGTGCCAGCAGCAAGGCCGGGACAGGGGATGAAAAACTGTTTTTT. Translation gives CASSKAGTGDEKLFF.

The table lists this clone with a few counts. This sequence joins TRBV20-1 and TRBJ2-4; TRBD2 matches 8 bases. The CDR3 totals 14 residues. The J segment lost 1 base and the V segment lost 3 bases, leaving 2 bases of the junction unmatched. Germline CDR1 reads DFQATT; CDR2 reads SNEGSKA (reference sequence). The chain's CDR3 is CSASSGTAKNIQYF. The CDR3 DNA reads TGCAGTGCTAGTAGCGGGACGGCCAAAAACATTCAGTACTTC.

This chain links TRBV2 with TRBJ1-2; 9 bases fit TRBD1. J was trimmed by 6 bases and V by 7 bases; bases with no gene match: 12. Germline CDR1 and CDR2: SNHLY and FYNNEI. The CDR3 contains 15 residues. CDR3 region: CASKRPGQGIDGYTF. As DNA, the CDR3 is TGTGCCAGCAAAAGGCCGGGACAGGGAATCGATGGCTACACCTTC.

The J gene is TRBJ2-7, the V gene TRBV6-6; 12 nucleotides agree with TRBD1. Trimming removed 5 bases from V and 5 bases from J; junction bases left unmatched: 4. Per the germline V gene, CDR1 is MNHNY and CDR2 is SVGAGI (reference sequence). The CDR3 has 14 residues. The CDR3 DNA reads as TGTGCCAGCAGTAAGGGACAGGGGGCTAACGAGCAGTACTTC. It codes for CASSKGQGANEQYF.

J is TRBJ1-1 and V is TRBV5-1; no reliable D call. The CDR3 consists of 13 residues. Trimming stripped 2 bases from V and 5 bases from J, with 10 bases between. Germline V gene data show CDR1 as SGHRS and CDR2 as YFSETQ. Here the CDR3 reads CASSFTVETEAFF. The CDR3 DNA sequence: TGCGCCAGCAGCTTCACGGTAGAGACTGAAGCTTTCTTT.

The chain links TRBV28 to TRBJ2-7; 8 positions agree with TRBD2. CDR1 and CDR2 from the germline V gene are MDHEN and SYDVKM. V was pared by 2 bases and J by 3 bases, with 6 bases of the junction left unmatched. The CDR3 totals 15 residues. For the CDR3, the DNA is TGTGCCAGCAGTTTAGGGGGTAGCGGGGTCTACGAGCAGTACTTC. Encoded protein: CASSLGGSGVYEQYF.

The rearrangement uses TRBV5-4 and TRBJ2-3; TRBD2 aligns across 9 bases. Trimming took 1 base from V and 1 from J; bases not matched to a gene: 4. The germline CDR1 and CDR2 sequences are SGHNT and YYREEE (reference sequence). This CDR3 is built from 16 residues. Here the CDR3 reads CASSLLVAGGTDTQYF. The CDR3 nucleotides read TGTGCCAGCAGCTTGTTGGTAGCGGGAGGCACAGATACGCAGTATTTT.